This is a list of T cell receptor beta chains from one sample in a study of breast tumors, draining lymph nodes, adjacent tissues. TCRdb reprocessed the multiplex PCR reads with MiXCR, giving one entry per CDR3 protein. The sample carries some 150,000 distinct CDR3 sequences, 25% to 40% recorded once. Sequenced: axillary lymph node tissue. The receptors shown here come from a female donor with breast cancer. Some clones in this sample may be carry-over from other donors' samples. CDR3s include the opening cysteine and the closing phenylalanine or tryptophan. Each record gives: J gene, V gene, D gene, clone size, CDR3 protein, CDR3 DNA. The D gene is left open where the match is weak. Size values are once, few and many counts, or a class for expanded clones, and some rows have none.

>TRBJ1-1|TRBV25-1|-|-
CASGEGQGRAFF
TGTGCCAGCGGTGAGGGGCAGGGAAGAGCTTTCTTT
>TRBJ1-2|TRBV9|-|-
CASSVSPLEGNTF
TGTGCCAGCAGCGTGAGCCCTCTTGAAGGAAACACCTTC
>TRBJ2-1|TRBV6-2/TRBV6-3|-|-
CASSYSTRGSYNEQFF
TGTGCCAGCAGTTACTCTACTCGCGGGTCCTACAATGAGCAGTTCTTC
>TRBJ1-4|TRBV6-4|TRBD1|-
CASRATGGGKLFF
TGTGCCAGCAGGGCAACAGGGGGAGGAAAACTGTTTTTT
>TRBJ2-5|TRBV7-9|TRBD1|-
CASSRDRRQGQETQYF
TGTGCCAGCAGCCGCGATCGCCGACAGGGCCAAGAGACCCAGTACTTC
>TRBJ2-3|TRBV5-1|-|many
CASSLERASTDTQYF
TGCGCCAGCAGCTTGGAGCGGGCTAGCACAGATACGCAGTATTTT
>TRBJ1-1|TRBV30|-|-
CAWGQRGDTEAFF
TGTGCCTGGGGACAGAGGGGAGACACTGAAGCTTTCTTT
>TRBJ1-4|TRBV6-6|TRBD1|many
CASSYSRRGRGSNEKLFF
TGTGCCAGCAGTTACTCAAGACGAGGCAGGGGGTCTAATGAAAAACTGTTTTTT
>TRBJ2-1|TRBV5-1|TRBD2|many
CASITSGGSNEQFF
TGCGCCAGCATCACTTCGGGGGGGTCGAACGAGCAGTTCTTC
>TRBJ2-5|TRBV9|TRBD2|many
CASSVGGLAGGRRETQYF
TGTGCCAGCAGCGTAGGTGGGCTAGCGGGGGGGCGCCGGGAGACCCAGTACTTC
>TRBJ2-1|TRBV19|TRBD2|many
CASNSGRSFFYNEQFF
TGTGCCAGTAATAGCGGGAGGTCTTTTTTTTACAATGAGCAGTTCTTC
>TRBJ2-3|TRBV5-1|-|-
CASSPAQSTDTQYF
TGCGCCAGCAGCCCGGCTCAAAGCACAGATACGCAGTATTTT
>TRBJ2-5|TRBV18|-|many
CASSPDRLRETQYF
TGTGCCAGCTCACCCGACAGGCTCCGGGAGACCCAGTACTTC
>TRBJ2-7|TRBV2|-|many
CASSEALSNYPYEQYF
TGTGCCAGCAGTGAAGCGCTCAGTAACTACCCCTACGAGCAGTACTTC
>TRBJ1-3|TRBV20-1|-|many
CSARSGADGNTIYF
TGCAGTGCTAGGTCAGGGGCTGATGGAAACACCATATATTTT
>TRBJ2-7|TRBV12-3/TRBV12-4|TRBD1|many
CASGSVGTEGYEQYF
TGTGCCAGCGGATCTGTAGGGACAGAGGGCTACGAGCAGTACTTC
>TRBJ1-1|TRBV30|-|-
CAWIEKWIRGRTEAFF
TGTGCCTGGATAGAAAAATGGATCAGGGGTAGAACTGAAGCTTTCTTT